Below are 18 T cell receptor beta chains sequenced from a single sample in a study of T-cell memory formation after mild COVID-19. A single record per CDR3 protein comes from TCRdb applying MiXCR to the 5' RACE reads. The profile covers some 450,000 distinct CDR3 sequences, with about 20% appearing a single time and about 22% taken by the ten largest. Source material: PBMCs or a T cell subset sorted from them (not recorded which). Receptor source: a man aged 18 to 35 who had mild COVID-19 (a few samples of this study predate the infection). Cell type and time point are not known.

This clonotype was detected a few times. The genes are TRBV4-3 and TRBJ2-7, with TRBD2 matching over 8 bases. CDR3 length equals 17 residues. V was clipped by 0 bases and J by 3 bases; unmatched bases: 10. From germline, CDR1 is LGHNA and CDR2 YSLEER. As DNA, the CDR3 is TGCGCCAGCAGCCAAGATAGTTCAGTCGGGACTAGCTACGAGCAGTACTTC. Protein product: CASSQDSSVGTSYEQYF.

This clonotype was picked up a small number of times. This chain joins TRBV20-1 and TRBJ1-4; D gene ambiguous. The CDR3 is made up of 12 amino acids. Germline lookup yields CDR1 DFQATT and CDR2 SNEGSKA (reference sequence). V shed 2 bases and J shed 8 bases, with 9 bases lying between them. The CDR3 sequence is CSARPSQEKLFF. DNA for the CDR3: TGCAGTGCTAGACCATCGCAAGAAAAACTGTTTTTT.

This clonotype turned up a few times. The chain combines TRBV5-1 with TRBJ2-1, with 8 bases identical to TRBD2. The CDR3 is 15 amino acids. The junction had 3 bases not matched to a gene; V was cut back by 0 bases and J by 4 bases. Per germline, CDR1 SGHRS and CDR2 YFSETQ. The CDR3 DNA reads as TGCGCCAGCAGCTTGGGTAGCGGGGCATACAATGAGCAGTTCTTC. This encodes CASSLGSGAYNEQFF. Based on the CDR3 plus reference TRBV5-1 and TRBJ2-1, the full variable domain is KAGVTQTPRYLIKTRGQQVTLSCSPISGHRSVSWYQQTPGQGLQFLFEYFSETQRNKGNFPGRFSGRQFSNSRSEMNVSTLELGDSALYLCASSLGSGAYNEQFFGPGTRLTVL.

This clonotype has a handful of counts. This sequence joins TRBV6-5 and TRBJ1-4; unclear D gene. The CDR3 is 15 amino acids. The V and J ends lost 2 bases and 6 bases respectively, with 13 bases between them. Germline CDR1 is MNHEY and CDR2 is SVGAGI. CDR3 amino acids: CASSYHVSPYEKLFF. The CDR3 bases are TGTGCCAGCAGTTACCACGTCTCCCCTTATGAAAAACTGTTTTTT.

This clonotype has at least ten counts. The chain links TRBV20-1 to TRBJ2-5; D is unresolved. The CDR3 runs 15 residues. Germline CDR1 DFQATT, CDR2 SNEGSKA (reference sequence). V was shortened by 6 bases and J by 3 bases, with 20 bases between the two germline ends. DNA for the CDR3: TGCAGTGCCATGCTTTCGGGCAGTTATAAAGAGACCCAGTACTTC. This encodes CSAMLSGSYKETQYF.

The CDR3 DNA reads as TGTGCCAGCAGTTTCTCCTGGGGGACACTGAACACCGGGGAGCTGTTTTTT. Its translation: CASSFSWGTLNTGELFF. The chain uses TRBV7-3 and TRBJ2-2; D perhaps matches TRBD1 (6 bases). This CDR3 has 17 amino acids. V was trimmed by 6 bases and J by 1 base, leaving 18 bases between them. Germline loops: CDR1 SGHTA, CDR2 FQGTGA.

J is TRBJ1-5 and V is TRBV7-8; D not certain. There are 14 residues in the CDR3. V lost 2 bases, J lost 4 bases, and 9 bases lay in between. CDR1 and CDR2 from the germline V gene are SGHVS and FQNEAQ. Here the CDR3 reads CASSLQTFNQPQHF. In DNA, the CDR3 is TGTGCCAGCAGCTTACAGACCTTTAATCAGCCCCAGCATTTT. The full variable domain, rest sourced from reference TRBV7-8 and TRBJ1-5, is GAGVSQSPRYKVAKRGQDVALRCDPISGHVSLFWYQQALGQGPEFLTYFQNEAQLDKSGLPSDRFFAERPEGSVSTLKIQRTQQEDSAVYLCASSLQTFNQPQHFGDGTRLSIL.

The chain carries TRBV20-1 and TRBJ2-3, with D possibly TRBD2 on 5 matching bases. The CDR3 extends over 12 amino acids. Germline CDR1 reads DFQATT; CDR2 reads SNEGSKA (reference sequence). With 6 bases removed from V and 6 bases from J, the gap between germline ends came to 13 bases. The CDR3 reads CSAFRTFDTQYF. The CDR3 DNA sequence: TGCAGTGCCTTCAGGACTTTCGATACGCAGTATTTT.

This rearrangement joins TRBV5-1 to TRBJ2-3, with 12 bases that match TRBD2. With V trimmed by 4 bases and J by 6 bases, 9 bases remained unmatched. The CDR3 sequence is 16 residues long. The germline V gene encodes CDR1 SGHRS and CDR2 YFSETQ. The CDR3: CASSERTSGARDTQYF. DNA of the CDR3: TGCGCCAGCAGCGAAAGGACTAGCGGGGCCCGGGATACGCAGTATTTT.

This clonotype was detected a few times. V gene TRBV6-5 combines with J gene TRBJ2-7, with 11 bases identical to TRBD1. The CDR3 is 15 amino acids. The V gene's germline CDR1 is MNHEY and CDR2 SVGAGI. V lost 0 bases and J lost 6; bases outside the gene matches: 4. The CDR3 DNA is TGTGCCAGCAGTTACTCCGGGACAGGGGGTATCGAGCAGTACTTC. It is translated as CASSYSGTGGIEQYF.

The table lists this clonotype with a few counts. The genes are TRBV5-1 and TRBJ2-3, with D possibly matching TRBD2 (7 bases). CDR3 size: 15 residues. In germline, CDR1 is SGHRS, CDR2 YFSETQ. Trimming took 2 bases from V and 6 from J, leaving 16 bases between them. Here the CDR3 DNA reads TGCGCCAGCAGCTTCTCGGGGGGCTGGACGGATACGCAGTATTTT. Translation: CASSFSGGWTDTQYF.

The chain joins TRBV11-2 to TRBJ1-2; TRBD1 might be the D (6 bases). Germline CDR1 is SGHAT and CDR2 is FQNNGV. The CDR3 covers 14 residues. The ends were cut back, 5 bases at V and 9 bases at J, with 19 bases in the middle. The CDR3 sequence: CASSRPGAPISYTF. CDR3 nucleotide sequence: TGTGCCAGCAGCAGACCAGGGGCACCGATTAGCTACACCTTC.

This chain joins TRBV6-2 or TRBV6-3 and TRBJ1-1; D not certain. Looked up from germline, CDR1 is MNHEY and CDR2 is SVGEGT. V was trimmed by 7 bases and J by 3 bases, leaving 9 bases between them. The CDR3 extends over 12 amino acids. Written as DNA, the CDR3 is TGTGCCAGCAATGCCGGGGACACTGAAGCTTTCTTT. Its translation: CASNAGDTEAFF.

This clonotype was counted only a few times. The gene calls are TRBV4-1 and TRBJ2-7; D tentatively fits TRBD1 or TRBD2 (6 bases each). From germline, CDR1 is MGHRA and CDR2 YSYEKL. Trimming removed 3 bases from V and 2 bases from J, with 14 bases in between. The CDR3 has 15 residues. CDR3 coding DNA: TGCGCCAGCAGCCACCTGAGGGGGGCGGCCTACGAGCAGTACTTC. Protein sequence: CASSHLRGAAYEQYF.

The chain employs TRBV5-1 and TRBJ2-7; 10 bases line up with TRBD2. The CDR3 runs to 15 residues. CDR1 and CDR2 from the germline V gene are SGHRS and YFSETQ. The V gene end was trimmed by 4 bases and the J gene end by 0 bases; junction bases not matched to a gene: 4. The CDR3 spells CASSAQRGGSYEQYF. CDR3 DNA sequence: TGCGCCAGCAGCGCCCAGCGGGGGGGCTCCTACGAGCAGTACTTC.

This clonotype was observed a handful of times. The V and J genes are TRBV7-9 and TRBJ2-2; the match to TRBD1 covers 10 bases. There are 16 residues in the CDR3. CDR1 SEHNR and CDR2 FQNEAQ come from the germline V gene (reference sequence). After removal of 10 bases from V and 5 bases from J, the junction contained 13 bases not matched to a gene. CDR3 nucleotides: TGTGCCACCCGGAGACAGGGGGCGATTAGGACCGGGGAGCTGTTTTTT. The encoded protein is CATRRQGAIRTGELFF. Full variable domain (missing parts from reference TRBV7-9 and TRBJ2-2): DTGVSQNPRHKITKRGQNVTFRCDPISEHNRLYWYRQTLGQGPEFLTYFQNEAQLEKSRLLSDRFSAERPKGSFSTLEIQRTEQGDSAMYLCATRRQGAIRTGELFFGEGSRLTVL.

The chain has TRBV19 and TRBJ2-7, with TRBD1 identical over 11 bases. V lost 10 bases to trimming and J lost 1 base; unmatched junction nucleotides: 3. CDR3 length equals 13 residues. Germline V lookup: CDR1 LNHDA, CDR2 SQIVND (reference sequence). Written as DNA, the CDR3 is TGTGCCACCGGGACAGGGGGTTCCTACGAGCAGTACTTC. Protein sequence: CATGTGGSYEQYF.

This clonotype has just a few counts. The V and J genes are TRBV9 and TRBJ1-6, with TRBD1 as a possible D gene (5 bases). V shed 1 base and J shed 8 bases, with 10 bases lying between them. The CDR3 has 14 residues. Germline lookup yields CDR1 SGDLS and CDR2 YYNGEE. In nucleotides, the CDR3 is TGTGCCAGCAGCGTACGGGGCGTGGATTCACCCCTCCACTTT. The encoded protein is CASSVRGVDSPLHF.